Listed below are T cell receptor beta chains from one sample, sequenced in a study of regulatory T cells in long-lasting Graves disease. A single record per CDR3 protein comes from TCRdb applying MiXCR to the multiplex PCR reads. The top ten clones hold approximately 14% of a sample with roughly 400,000 distinct CDR3 sequences, 20% to 25% of them seen once. Sample: peripheral blood mononuclear cells (PBMCs), taken when the disease was refractory, from a patient treated with antithyroid drugs. The receptors were gathered from a female donor with Graves disease. Each CDR3 is given with its conserved first and last residue. A D gene is named only where the DNA matches it firmly. The size of a clone is reported for some rows only, either as once, few or many, or as a class for expanded clones.

>TRBV3-1|TRBJ2-1|TRBD2|.
CASSQARLAGGPGEQFF
TGTGCCAGCAGCCAAGCCCGACTAGCGGGAGGGCCTGGTGAGCAGTTCTTC
>TRBV9|TRBJ1-1|TRBD1|few
CASSPRQGAVAEAFF
TGTGCCAGCAGCCCCCGACAGGGGGCCGTCGCTGAAGCTTTCTTT
>TRBV12-3/TRBV12-4|TRBJ1-5|.|.
CASSLAPPGNGNQPQHF
TGTGCCAGCAGTCTAGCTCCCCCGGGAAACGGCAATCAGCCCCAGCATTTT
>TRBV28|TRBJ2-7|.|.
CASKKKTGITNPYEQYF
TGTGCCAGCAAAAAAAAAACCGGCATTACTAATCCTTACGAGCAGTACTTC
>TRBV4-1|TRBJ1-5|.|.
CASSQEEGQPQHF
TGCGCCAGCAGCCAAGAGGAAGGACAGCCCCAGCATTTT
>TRBV6-1|TRBJ2-1|.|many
CASSRGSYNEQFF
TGTGCCAGCAGCAGAGGGTCCTACAATGAGCAGTTCTTC
>TRBV12-3/TRBV12-4|TRBJ1-5|.|many
CASSPWGSGGNQPQHF
TGTGCCAGCAGCCCCTGGGGGTCTGGAGGCAATCAGCCCCAGCATTTT
>TRBV15|TRBJ1-1|.|.
CATSKVREAEAFF
TGTGCCACCAGCAAGGTTCGAGAAGCTGAAGCTTTCTTT
>TRBV4-1|TRBJ2-2|TRBD2|few
CASSPGLAGVNGELFF
TGCGCCAGCAGCCCGGGACTAGCGGGAGTGAACGGGGAGCTGTTTTTT
>TRBV24-1|TRBJ2-7|TRBD1|few
CATSDSGTGDEQYF
TGTGCCACCAGTGACTCCGGGACAGGGGACGAGCAGTACTTC
>TRBV28|TRBJ1-1|TRBD1|many
CASSLGGQGVSEAFF
TGTGCCAGCAGTCTGGGGGGGCAGGGGGTCTCTGAAGCTTTCTTT
>TRBV5-1|TRBJ1-2|.|few
CASSLVKGRANYGYTF
TGCGCCAGCAGCTTGGTGAAGGGCAGAGCGAACTATGGCTACACCTTC
>TRBV2|TRBJ2-7|.|.
CASSEEGTSYEQYF
TGTGCCAGCAGTGAGGAAGGTACCTCCTACGAGCAGTACTTC
>TRBV2|TRBJ2-7|TRBD2|many
CASSRLAGVSYEQYF
TGTGCCAGCAGTCGACTAGCGGGAGTATCCTACGAGCAGTACTTC
>TRBV15|TRBJ1-5|TRBD1|few
CATMEAGGIQPQHF
TGTGCCACCATGGAGGCAGGGGGCATACAGCCCCAGCATTTT
>TRBV28|TRBJ2-1|TRBD2|.
CASTQVLADNEQFF
TGTGCCAGCACCCAAGTACTAGCGGACAATGAGCAGTTCTTC
>TRBV6-1|TRBJ1-5|TRBD1|.
CATMTGDPKNQPQHF
TGTGCCACCATGACAGGGGACCCTAAGAATCAGCCCCAGCATTTT
>TRBV20-1|TRBJ2-1|TRBD2|.
CSARSVVAGYNEQFF
TGCAGTGCTAGATCCGTGGTAGCGGGGTACAATGAGCAGTTCTTC
>TRBV6-1|TRBJ1-1|.|many
CASTPGRQNTEAFF
TGTGCCAGCACCCCAGGGAGGCAGAACACTGAAGCTTTCTTT
>TRBV6-2/TRBV6-3|TRBJ2-2|.|few
CASSLRLANTGELFF
TGTGCCAGCAGTTTAAGACTAGCGAACACCGGGGAGCTGTTTTTT
>TRBV3-1|TRBJ1-5|.|.
CASSQGTSDSNQPQHF
TGTGCCAGCAGCCAAGGGACGTCGGATAGCAATCAGCCCCAGCATTTT
>TRBV4-1|TRBJ1-1|.|.
CASSQDWGMNTEAFF
TGCGCCAGCAGCCAAGATTGGGGGATGAACACTGAAGCTTTCTTT
>TRBV2|TRBJ1-1|.|many
CASSVGSNTEAFF
TGTGCCAGCAGTGTTGGCAGCAACACTGAAGCTTTCTTT
>TRBV20-1|TRBJ2-2|TRBD2|.
CSAPGLAGGTGELFF
TGCAGTGCTCCCGGACTAGCGGGAGGTACCGGGGAGCTGTTTTTT
>TRBV29-1|TRBJ2-4|TRBD1|.
CSGTGTDKNIQYF
TGCAGCGGTACCGGGACAGATAAAAACATTCAGTACTTC
>TRBV19|TRBJ2-7|.|many
CASSILFAPYEQYF
TGTGCCAGTAGTATACTATTCGCCCCCTACGAGCAGTACTTC
>TRBV2|TRBJ2-2|TRBD1|many
CASTQTDAGGNTGELFF
TGTGCCAGCACCCAGACCGACGCAGGGGGGAACACCGGGGAGCTGTTTTTT
>TRBV7-2|TRBJ2-5|.|many
CASSLNGRRTLQETQYF
TGTGCCAGCAGCCTCAACGGGCGCAGGACCCTCCAAGAGACCCAGTACTTC
>TRBV2|TRBJ2-7|.|many
CASSEKTGSYEQYF
TGTGCCAGCAGTGAAAAAACGGGTTCCTACGAGCAGTACTTC